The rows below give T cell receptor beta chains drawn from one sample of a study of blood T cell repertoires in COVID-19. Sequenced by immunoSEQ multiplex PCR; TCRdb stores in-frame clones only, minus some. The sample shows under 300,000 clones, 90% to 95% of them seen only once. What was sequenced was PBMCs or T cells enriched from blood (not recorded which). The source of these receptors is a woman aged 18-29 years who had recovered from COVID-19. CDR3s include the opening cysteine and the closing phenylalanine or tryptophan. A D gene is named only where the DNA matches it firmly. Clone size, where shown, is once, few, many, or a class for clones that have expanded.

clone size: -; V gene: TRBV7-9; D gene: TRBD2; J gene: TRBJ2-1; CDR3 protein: CASSLVASGGYNEQFF
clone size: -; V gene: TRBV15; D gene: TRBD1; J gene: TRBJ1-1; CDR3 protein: CATSRGGQGNTEAFF
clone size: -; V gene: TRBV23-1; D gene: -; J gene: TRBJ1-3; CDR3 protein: CASGTLGPGNRSGNTIYF
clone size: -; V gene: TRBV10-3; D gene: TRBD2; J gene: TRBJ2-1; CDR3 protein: CASLGGDYNEQFF
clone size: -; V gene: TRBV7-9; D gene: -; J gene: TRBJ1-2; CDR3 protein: CASGGLYGYTF
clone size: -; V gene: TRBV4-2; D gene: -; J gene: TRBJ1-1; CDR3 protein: CASSQGQNTEAFF
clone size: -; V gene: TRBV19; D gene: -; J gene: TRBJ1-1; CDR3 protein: CASFPGGAKGTEAFF
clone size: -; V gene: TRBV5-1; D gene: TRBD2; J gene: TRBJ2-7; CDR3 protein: CASSSGLAGYEQYF
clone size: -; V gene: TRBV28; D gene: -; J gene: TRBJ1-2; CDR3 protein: CATTAAGVIYGYTF
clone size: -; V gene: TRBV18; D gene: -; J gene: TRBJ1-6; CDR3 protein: CASSPRSALVGRIHF
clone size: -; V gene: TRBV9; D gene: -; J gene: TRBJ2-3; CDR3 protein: CASSVDGGLLDTQYF
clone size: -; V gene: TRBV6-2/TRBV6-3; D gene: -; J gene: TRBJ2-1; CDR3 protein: CASSYRVEQFF
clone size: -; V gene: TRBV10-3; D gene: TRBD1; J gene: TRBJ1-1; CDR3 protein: CATTTGTDTEAFF
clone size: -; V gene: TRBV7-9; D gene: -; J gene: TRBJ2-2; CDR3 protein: CASSLLRTDDTGELFF
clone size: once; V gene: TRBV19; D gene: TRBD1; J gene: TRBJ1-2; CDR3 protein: CASSGTAYGYTF
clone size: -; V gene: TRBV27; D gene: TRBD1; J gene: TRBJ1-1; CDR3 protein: CASIRDRDGVDDTEAFF
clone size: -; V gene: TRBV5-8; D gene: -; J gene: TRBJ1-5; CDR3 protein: CASSLQIYSNQPQHF
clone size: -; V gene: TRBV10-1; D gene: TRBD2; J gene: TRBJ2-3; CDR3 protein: CARETSGRTDTQYF
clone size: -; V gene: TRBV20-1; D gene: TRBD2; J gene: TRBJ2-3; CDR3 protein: CSASPKLAGASGDTQYF
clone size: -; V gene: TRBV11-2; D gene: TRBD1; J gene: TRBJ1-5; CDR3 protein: CASSVGSGTGGFQPQHF
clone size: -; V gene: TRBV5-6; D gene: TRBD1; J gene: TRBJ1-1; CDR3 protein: CASGPQGQMGAEAFF
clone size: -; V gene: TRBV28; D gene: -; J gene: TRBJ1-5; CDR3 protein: CASSQRHPGPQHF
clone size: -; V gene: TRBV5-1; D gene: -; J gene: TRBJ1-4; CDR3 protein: CASSPTTDATNEKLFF
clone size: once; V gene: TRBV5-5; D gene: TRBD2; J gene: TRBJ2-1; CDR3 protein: CASSLMSSGSYNEQFF
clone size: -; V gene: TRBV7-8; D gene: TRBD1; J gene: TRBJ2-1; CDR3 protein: CASSSSTGTGGWHEQFF
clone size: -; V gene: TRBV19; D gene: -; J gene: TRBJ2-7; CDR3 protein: CASSIGGRVYEQYF
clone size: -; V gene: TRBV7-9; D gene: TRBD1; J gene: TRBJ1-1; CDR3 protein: CASSFLTGGPSASIEAFF
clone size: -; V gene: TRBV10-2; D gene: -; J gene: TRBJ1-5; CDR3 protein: CASSYTYSNQPQHF
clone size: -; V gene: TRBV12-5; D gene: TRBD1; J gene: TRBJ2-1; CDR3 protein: CASGLDRGHYNEQFF
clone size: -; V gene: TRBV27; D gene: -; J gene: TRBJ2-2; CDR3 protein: CASSLRSLLGDTGELFF
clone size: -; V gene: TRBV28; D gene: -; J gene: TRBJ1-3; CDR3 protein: CASSLSGTGNTIYF